Following are 8 T cell receptor beta chains from one sample sequenced in a study of shared clonotypes between healthy human individuals. Naive CD8 populations comprised CD45RO-negative cells positively selected for CCR7, excluding terminally differentiated effector memory CD45RA+ cells. Libraries were prepared by immunoSEQ multiplex PCR; TCRdb keeps only in-frame clonotypes and omits some of them. The repertoire includes about 2.1 million clones, just over 90% of them detected once, and over 1.5% sits in the top ten. The sample consisted of naive CD8+ T cells from PBMCs. All receptors come from a young man in good health. Some clones in this sample may be carry-over from other donors' samples.

The V and J genes are TRBV27 and TRBJ2-7; 12 bases line up with TRBD2. V was pared by 5 bases and J by 7 bases, with 9 bases of the junction left unmatched. CDR1 and CDR2 (germline): MNHEY, SMNVEV (reference sequence). The CDR3 consists of 15 residues. CDR3 region: CASSPLAGGTREQYF. CDR3 sequence (DNA): TGTGCCAGCAGTCCCCTAGCGGGAGGGACGCGGGAGCAGTACTTC.

The chain is built from TRBV30 and TRBJ1-5; 8 bases match TRBD1. Germline CDR1 is GTSNPN and CDR2 is SVGIG (reference sequence). Unmatched junction bases numbered 5, after V lost 2 bases and J lost 5 bases. The CDR3 loop spans 14 amino acids. CDR3 region: CAWSLGTGYQPQHF. CDR3 DNA sequence: TGTGCCTGGAGTCTTGGGACAGGTTATCAGCCCCAGCATTTT.

The rearrangement uses TRBV10-3 and TRBJ1-1; D unresolved. CDR1 is ENHRY and CDR2 is SYGVKD in the germline V gene. The CDR3 has 11 amino acids. Deletions cut 0 bases from V and 11 bases from J, with 7 bases between. CDR3 in amino acids: CAISESTKAFF. The CDR3 nucleotides are TGTGCCATCAGTGAGTCCACCAAGGCTTTCTTT.

As to this clone: Other DNA sequences from this sample encode an identical CDR3 as well. This sequence joins TRBV14 and TRBJ2-7; the D call may be TRBD1 or TRBD2 (5 bases each). Germline loops: CDR1 SGHDN, CDR2 FVKESK. The CDR3 extends over 15 amino acids. The V gene lost 3 bases and the J gene lost 2 bases, with 14 bases spanning the gap. The CDR3 DNA follows: TGTGCCAGCAGCCAGGAACCAGGGACGGCCTACGAGCAGTACTTC. It translates to CASSQEPGTAYEQYF.

V and J are TRBV30 and TRBJ2-2; D call uncertain. The V end was cut by 3 bases, the J end by 1 base, with 3 bases between. This CDR3 spans 12 amino acids. Looked up from germline, CDR1 is GTSNPN and CDR2 is SVGIG (reference sequence). The CDR3 region has the DNA TGTGCCTGGAGGGTGAACACCGGGGAGCTGTTTTTT. Its protein product is CAWRVNTGELFF.

The chain is built from TRBV27 and TRBJ2-7, with TRBD2 matching over 9 bases. V lost 3 bases, J lost 4 bases, and 4 bases stayed unmatched. CDR3 length: 14 amino acids. Germline lookup yields CDR1 MNHEY and CDR2 SMNVEV (reference sequence). The CDR3 nucleotides read TGTGCCAGCAGTTTTCTTAGCGGGAGTTACGAGCAGTACTTC. Protein product: CASSFLSGSYEQYF.

The V call is TRBV5-6, the J call TRBJ2-7, with D tentatively TRBD1 (5 bases). Trimming removed 4 bases at V and 3 bases at J, with 17 bases between. Germline V lookup: CDR1 SGHDT, CDR2 YYEEEE. There are 15 residues in the CDR3. CDR3: CASSPLSGAVYEQYF. The CDR3 nucleotides read TGTGCCAGCAGCCCGTTAAGTGGGGCGGTCTACGAGCAGTACTTC.

The table lists this clone with a count of one. The CDR3 DNA reads TGTGCCAGCGCTTACAGGGCGAGGGGCAATCAGCCCCAGCATTTT. Its protein is CASAYRARGNQPQHF. The chain joins TRBV28 to TRBJ1-5, with D perhaps TRBD1 (6 bases). Germline V gene sequence: CDR1 MDHEN, CDR2 SYDVKM. V lost 8 bases and J lost 2, with 16 bases in between. The CDR3 sequence is 15 residues long.